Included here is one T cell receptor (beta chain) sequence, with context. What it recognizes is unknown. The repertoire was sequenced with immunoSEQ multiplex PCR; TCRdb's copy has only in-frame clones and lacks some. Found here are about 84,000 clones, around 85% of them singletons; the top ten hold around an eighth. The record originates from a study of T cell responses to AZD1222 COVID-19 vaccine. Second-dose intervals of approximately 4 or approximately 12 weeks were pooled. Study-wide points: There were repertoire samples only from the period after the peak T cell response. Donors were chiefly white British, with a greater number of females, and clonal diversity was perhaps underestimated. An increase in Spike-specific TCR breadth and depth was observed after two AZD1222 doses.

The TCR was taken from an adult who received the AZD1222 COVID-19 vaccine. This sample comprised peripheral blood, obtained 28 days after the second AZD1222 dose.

The CDR3 region has the DNA TGTGCCAGCAGCTTAGGCGCGGTCTCCTACGAGCAGTACTTC. Its translation is CASSLGAVSYEQYF. This sequence joins TRBV11-3 and TRBJ2-7; no clear D. The CDR3 is 14 amino acids. The germline gives CDR1 SGHNT, CDR2 YENEEA. Trimming removed 1 base from V and 0 bases from J, with 7 bases in between.